This T cell receptor (beta chain) was sequenced during a study of shared clonotypes between healthy human individuals. The protocol was immunoSEQ multiplex PCR, while the TCRdb copy is restricted to in-frame clones and leaves out a portion. Of about 2.1 million clones listed, 90% to 95% are singletons. V was pared by 1 base and J by 5 bases, with 12 bases between. The CDR3 contains 15 residues. Germline V gene sequence: CDR1 SEHNR, CDR2 FQNEAQ (reference sequence). Naivety among CD8 cells was defined by CD45RO negativity and positive CCR7 selection, thereby excluding terminally differentiated effector memory CD45RA+ cells.

This TCR was sampled from a man younger than 35 in good health. Some clones in this sample may be carry-over from other donors' samples. The sequencing input was naive CD8+ T cells from PBMCs. The chain employs TRBV7-9 and TRBJ2-1; perhaps TRBD1 as D (5 bases). CDR3 nucleotide sequence: TGTGCCAGCAGCTTAGGACAGTTTAGGAACAATGAGCAGTTCTTC. This translates into CASSLGQFRNNEQFF.